Shown below are 17 T cell receptor beta chains from a single sample sequenced in a study of T cell changes during pregnancy in multiple sclerosis. The protocol was immunoSEQ multiplex PCR, while the TCRdb copy is restricted to in-frame clones and leaves out a portion. The sample gives 55,000 to 70,000 clones, approximately 92% of which show up once; roughly 3% is in the top ten. Here the sequenced sample was CD8+ T cells from peripheral blood mononuclear cells, taken in the third trimester of pregnancy. All receptors come from a female donor in good health, enrolled as a control in a pregnancy study.

This clone was observed a single time. The gene calls are TRBV9 and TRBJ2-3; TRBD2 matches at 8 bases. CDR1 is SGDLS, CDR2 YYNGEE, per germline. The CDR3 consists of 16 residues. V dropped 2 bases and J dropped 0; count of bases not matched to a gene: 5. The CDR3 DNA reads as TGTGCCAGCAGCGTCGGGGGGGGGTCTAGCACAGATACGCAGTATTTT. Its protein product is CASSVGGGSSTDTQYF.

The chain employs TRBV7-2 and TRBJ2-5, with 7 bases that match TRBD2. The CDR3 is 14 amino acids. The germline gives CDR1 SGHTA, CDR2 FQGNSA. V lost 4 bases to trimming and J lost 4 bases; unmatched junction nucleotides: 6. The CDR3 coding sequence is TGTGCCAGCAGCTCCCGGGAGGATTCAGAGACCCAGTACTTC. Residues: CASSSREDSETQYF.

The chain combines TRBV6-1 with TRBJ1-2; TRBD1 might be the D (6 bases). The V gene's germline CDR1 is MNHNS and CDR2 SASEGT. V dropped 2 bases and J dropped 2 bases, with 12 bases sitting between them. The CDR3 runs to 15 residues. The CDR3 is CASSEWTEANYGYTF. DNA of the CDR3: TGTGCCAGCAGTGAATGGACAGAGGCCAACTATGGCTACACCTTC.

The chain carries TRBV10-2 and TRBJ2-1; D ambiguous. Germline V CDR1 and CDR2: WSHSY, SAAADI. V lost 0 bases and J lost 0, with 6 bases in between. The CDR3 is made up of 15 amino acids. CDR3 sequence: CASSESSSSYNEQFF. Here the CDR3 DNA reads TGCGCCAGCAGTGAGTCCTCGAGCTCCTACAATGAGCAGTTCTTC.

The chain links TRBV18 to TRBJ2-7, with 7 nucleotides matching TRBD1. The CDR3 extends over 15 amino acids. The germline V gene has CDR1 KGHSH and CDR2 LQKENI. Losses at the gene ends were 5 bases for V and 5 bases for J; bases not matched to a gene: 12. The CDR3 DNA reads TGTGCCAGCTCATTAGAGGACAGGATCCTCGACGAGCAGTACTTC. This translates into CASSLEDRILDEQYF.

V and J are TRBV30 and TRBJ2-2; 7 nucleotides align to TRBD2. This CDR3 spans 16 amino acids. Germline V gene data show CDR1 as GTSNPN and CDR2 as SVGIG (reference sequence). V lost 3 bases and J lost 5; bases outside the gene matches: 12. In DNA, the CDR3 is TGTGCCTGGAGCTCATCGGGGGAGGGTTGGACCGGGGAGCTGTTTTTT. This encodes CAWSSSGEGWTGELFF.

The V call is TRBV4-3, the J call TRBJ1-1, with 8 bases identical to TRBD1. CDR3 size: 16 residues. With V trimmed by 2 bases and J by 1 base, 6 bases remained unmatched. Germline CDR1 reads LGHNA; CDR2 reads YSLEER. In DNA form, the CDR3 reads TGCGCCAGCAGCCAAACGTTTGGGACAGGGAACACTGAAGCTTTCTTT. Protein: CASSQTFGTGNTEAFF.

This clone has more than one count but fewer than ten. V is TRBV29-1 and J is TRBJ1-1; D remains ambiguous. The CDR3 loop spans 11 amino acids. The germline CDR1 and CDR2 sequences are SQVTM and ANQGSEA. Trimming shortened V by 4 bases and J by 1 base, and 4 bases separated the two germline ends. The CDR3 loop reads CSVVSNTEAFF. The CDR3 DNA reads TGCAGCGTTGTCTCGAACACTGAAGCTTTCTTT.

This clone appeared once. This rearrangement joins TRBV11-3 to TRBJ2-7; tentatively, D is TRBD2 (5 bases). V lost 2 bases and J 1 base, leaving 9 bases between the germline ends. The CDR3 sequence is 14 residues long. The germline CDR1 and CDR2 sequences are SGHNT and YENEEA. In nucleotides, the CDR3 is TGTGCCAGCAGCTTAAATTCGGGATCCTACGAGCAGTACTTC. This translates into CASSLNSGSYEQYF. The entire variable domain, with the rest obtained from reference TRBV11-3 and TRBJ2-7, is as follows: EAGVVQSPRYKIIEKKQPVAFWCNPISGHNTLYWYLQNLGQGPELLIRYENEEAVDDSQLPKDRFSAERLKGVDSTLKIQPAELGDSAVYLCASSLNSGSYEQYFGPGTRLTVT.

The gene calls are TRBV7-8 and TRBJ1-4; D is uncertain. This CDR3 comprises 15 residues. V was clipped by 1 base and J by 7 bases, with 13 bases between them. The germline gives CDR1 SGHVS, CDR2 FQNEAQ. This chain's CDR3 is CASSLVGMMGEKLFF. The CDR3 DNA follows: TGTGCCAGCAGCTTAGTCGGGATGATGGGTGAAAAACTGTTTTTT.

The V and J genes are TRBV4-2 and TRBJ2-7; TRBD1 aligns across 7 bases. The trim removed 3 bases at V and 1 base at J, leaving 15 bases unmatched. Germline-derived CDR1 and CDR2 are LGHNA and YNFKEQ. The length of the CDR3 is 18 residues. The CDR3 sequence is CASSQRQGLTRGSYEQYF. In DNA, the CDR3 is TGTGCCAGCAGCCAGCGACAGGGCCTAACAAGAGGGTCCTACGAGCAGTACTTC.

The V and J genes are TRBV7-9 and TRBJ1-4; no reliable D call. Germline loops: CDR1 SEHNR, CDR2 FQNEAQ (reference sequence). V lost 8 bases and J 7 bases, leaving 17 bases between the germline ends. CDR3 length: 14 amino acids. The CDR3 reads CASRNFSEGEKLFF. CDR3 sequence (DNA): TGTGCCAGCCGAAATTTTTCCGAGGGTGAAAAACTGTTTTTT. Complete variable domain (other parts from reference TRBV7-9 and TRBJ1-4): DTGVSQNPRHKITKRGQNVTFRCDPISEHNRLYWYRQTLGQGPEFLTYFQNEAQLEKSRLLSDRFSAERPKGSFSTLEIQRTEQGDSAMYLCASRNFSEGEKLFFGSGTQLSVL.

In its sample, this clone was seen once. The chain has TRBV13 and TRBJ1-1, with D tentatively TRBD1 (5 bases). The CDR3 covers 16 residues. CDR1 and CDR2 (germline): PRHDT, FYEKMQ (reference sequence). Trimming removed 2 bases from V and 1 base from J, with 14 bases in between. The CDR3 loop reads CASSLIQVGENTEAFF. CDR3 DNA: TGTGCCAGCAGCTTAATTCAGGTAGGGGAGAACACTGAAGCTTTCTTT.

V and J are TRBV30 and TRBJ1-1; D unresolved. The CDR3 totals 10 residues. CDR1 is GTSNPN and CDR2 is SVGIG in the germline V gene (reference sequence). V was clipped by 6 bases and J by 3 bases, with 5 bases between them. CDR3 protein: CACGYTEAFF. CDR3 bases: TGTGCCTGCGGTTACACTGAAGCTTTCTTT.

The genes are TRBV27 and TRBJ2-5, with TRBD2 matching 7 bases. There are 15 residues in the CDR3. The V and J ends lost 8 bases and 4 bases, in that order; junction bases with no gene match: 13. Looked up from germline, CDR1 is MNHEY and CDR2 is SMNVEV (reference sequence). Written as DNA, the CDR3 is TGTGCCAGCGGCCTGGCGGGGCCGGGGGGAGAGACCCAGTACTTC. Protein: CASGLAGPGGETQYF.

The chain links TRBV9 to TRBJ2-1; 15 bases match TRBD2. The CDR3 runs to 20 residues. Trimming removed 4 bases from V and 0 bases from J; junction bases left unmatched: 11. Germline lookup yields CDR1 SGDLS and CDR2 YYNGEE. The CDR3 sequence is CASSPKGLAGGSSSYNEQFF. The CDR3 DNA is TGTGCCAGCAGCCCCAAGGGACTAGCGGGGGGATCCAGCTCCTACAATGAGCAGTTCTTC.

The chain combines TRBV7-9 with TRBJ2-1, with 10 bases that match TRBD2. Unmatched junction bases numbered 3, after V lost 2 bases and J lost 5 bases. The CDR3 length is 15 residues. The germline V gene has CDR1 SEHNR and CDR2 FQNEAQ (reference sequence). CDR3 in amino acids: CASSLRTSGDNEQFF. CDR3 in DNA: TGTGCCAGCAGCTTAAGGACTAGCGGCGACAATGAGCAGTTCTTC.